A single sample is the source of the 7 T cell receptor beta chains below, sequenced in a study of blood T cells in healthy people across ages. The authors ran a second PCR of roughly 6 to 12 cycles using a sample-barcoded 5' primer and a J-beta primer mix. One entry per CDR3 protein results from TCRdb running MiXCR on the 5' RACE reads. The sample carries some 940,000 distinct CDR3 sequences, about 28% recorded once. These records were also assigned to another study, of T cells of mothers and their children.

The sequenced sample was blood. These receptors all come from a middle-aged woman in good health.

Turning to this clonotype: This may come from a read error, since a much larger clone is one base off. This chain joins TRBV12-5 and TRBJ2-6; a possible D gene is TRBD1 (5 bases). CDR1 is LGHNT and CDR2 is FRNRAP in the germline V gene. CDR3 length equals 13 residues. The CDR3 loop is CASALSGANVRTF. The DNA for the CDR3 is TGTGCTAGTGCCCTCTCTGGGGCCAACGTCCGGACTTTC.

This clonotype was counted between two and nine times. The V gene is TRBV27, the J gene TRBJ2-7; D is possibly TRBD2 (6 bases). This CDR3 has 15 residues. Deletions cut 4 bases from V and 6 bases from J, with 19 bases between. Germline lookup yields CDR1 MNHEY and CDR2 SMNVEV (reference sequence). In nucleotides, the CDR3 is TGTGCCAGCAGTTCCCAGGGACTTTGGGGCTCCGAGCAGTACTTC. It translates to CASSSQGLWGSEQYF.

This clonotype was detected only a few times. CDR3 protein: CSAGDGTFNTEAFF. The CDR3 bases are TGCAGTGCTGGCGACGGGACCTTCAACACTGAAGCTTTCTTT. This chain connects TRBV20-1 to TRBJ1-1; TRBD1 is a possible D gene (5 bases). Germline V gene sequence: CDR1 DFQATT, CDR2 SNEGSKA (reference sequence). V was clipped by 5 bases and J by 2 bases, with 15 bases between them. The length of the CDR3 is 14 residues.

There are a few counts of this clonotype. V gene TRBV27 combines with J gene TRBJ1-6, with TRBD1 matching 7 bases. Germline-derived CDR1 and CDR2 are MNHEY and SMNVEV (reference sequence). The CDR3 sequence is 18 residues long. Unmatched junction bases numbered 11, after V lost 6 bases and J lost 0 bases. The DNA of the CDR3 is TGTGCCAGCAGCCTATCGAACAGGGGAATCTCCTATAATTCACCCCTCCACTTT. Its translation: CASSLSNRGISYNSPLHF.

This clonotype was seen a few times. This chain uses TRBV12-3 or TRBV12-4 with TRBJ2-3; 8 bases agree with TRBD1. V shed 5 bases, J shed 2 bases, and the junction held 6 bases outside the gene matches. The CDR3 is 15 residues long. CDR3 DNA: TGTGCCAGCAGTACGGACAGGGACCTCACAGATACGCAGTATTTT. Protein sequence: CASSTDRDLTDTQYF.

The chain couples TRBV7-9 to TRBJ1-1, with D hard to call. This CDR3 contains 17 residues. From germline, CDR1 is SEHNR and CDR2 FQNEAQ (reference sequence). The CDR3 here is CGNSFYGLRIGNTEAFF. Written as DNA, the CDR3 is TGTGGCAACAGCTTTTACGGCCTACGGATCGGGAACACTGAAGCTTTCTTT.

This clonotype was seen only a few times. The chain is built from TRBV30 and TRBJ1-2, with TRBD1 as a possible D gene (5 bases). The germline V gene has CDR1 GTSNPN and CDR2 SVGIG (reference sequence). Trimming took 6 bases from V and 6 from J, leaving 14 bases between them. The CDR3 is made up of 12 amino acids. CDR3 DNA sequence: TGTGCCTGTGAGAAGGGGAAGCATGGCTACACCTTC. As protein: CACEKGKHGYTF.